A single sample is the source of the 7 T cell receptor beta chains below, sequenced in a study of cytomegalovirus exposure and HLA in healthy donors. The PCR employed 60 Vbeta primers together with 13 Jbeta primers. Method: immunoSEQ multiplex PCR; TCRdb's copy keeps in-frame clones and lacks some. The data contain some 200,000 clones, over 70% of them singletons. The specimen was PBMCs. These receptors came from a man in his forties or fifties in good health and CMV-seronegative.

The chain has TRBV10-2 and TRBJ2-1; a possible D gene is TRBD1 (5 bases). The CDR3 has 14 residues. Looked up from germline, CDR1 is WSHSY and CDR2 is SAAADI. Trimming left V 10 bases short and J 0 bases short, with 13 bases between. Written as DNA, the CDR3 is TGCGCCACCCTCCGGACAACCTCCTACAATGAGCAGTTCTTC. Translated: CATLRTTSYNEQFF.

For the CDR3, the DNA is TGTGCCAGTAGTATAGGATCAAGGGGGAATTCACCCCTCCACTTT. Translation gives CASSIGSRGNSPLHF. This chain joins TRBV19 and TRBJ1-6, with D possibly matching TRBD1 (6 bases). CDR1 is LNHDA and CDR2 is SQIVND in the germline V gene (reference sequence). This CDR3 has 15 residues. V lost 1 base, J lost 7 bases, and 11 bases lay in between.

The V call is TRBV27, the J call TRBJ1-2; 7 nucleotides align to TRBD1. The germline CDR1 and CDR2 sequences are MNHEY and SMNVEV (reference sequence). CDR3 size: 16 residues. The J segment lost 2 bases and the V segment lost 3 bases, leaving 9 bases of the junction unmatched. CDR3 sequence: CASSFVGGGPNYGYTF. The CDR3 DNA reads TGTGCCAGCAGTTTCGTAGGAGGGGGCCCCAACTATGGCTACACCTTC.

This chain links TRBV11-2 with TRBJ1-6; tentative D call: TRBD1 (5 bases). Trimming took 3 bases from V and 9 from J, leaving 15 bases between them. This CDR3 spans 15 amino acids. Per the germline V gene, CDR1 is SGHAT and CDR2 is FQNNGV. The CDR3 DNA follows: TGTGCCAGCAGCTTGGAGGGGAGTAGTAGTTCACCCCTCCACTTT. Its translation is CASSLEGSSSSPLHF. Complete variable domain (other parts from reference TRBV11-2 and TRBJ1-6): EAGVAQSPRYKIIEKRQSVAFWCNPISGHATLYWYQQILGQGPKLLIQFQNNGVVDDSQLPKDRFSAERLKGVDSTLKIQPAKLEDSAVYLCASSLEGSSSSPLHFGNGTRLTVT.

V and J are TRBV18 and TRBJ1-2; 9 nucleotides align to TRBD1. CDR3 size: 14 residues. Germline V gives CDR1 KGHSH, CDR2 LQKENI. The V gene end was trimmed by 4 bases and the J gene end by 2 bases; junction bases not matched to a gene: 2. The CDR3 reads CASSLDRGNYGYTF. As DNA, the CDR3 is TGTGCCAGCTCACTCGACAGGGGGAACTATGGCTACACCTTC.

This chain uses TRBV2 with TRBJ2-1, with D perhaps TRBD1 (6 bases). CDR1 and CDR2 (germline): SNHLY, FYNNEI. The CDR3 is made up of 16 amino acids. Trimming removed 4 bases from V and 1 base from J, with 14 bases in between. The CDR3 reads CASSATGLGSYNEQFF. The CDR3 coding sequence is TGTGCCAGCAGTGCTACAGGGCTGGGATCCTACAATGAGCAGTTCTTC.

The chain employs TRBV7-9 and TRBJ1-1; 7 bases map to TRBD1. V lost 6 bases and J lost 5; bases outside the gene matches: 6. This CDR3 region has 13 residues. CDR1 is SEHNR and CDR2 is FQNEAQ in the germline V gene (reference sequence). The CDR3 reads CASSVTGETEAFF. CDR3 bases: TGTGCCAGCAGTGTAACAGGGGAGACTGAAGCTTTCTTT.